The 23 T cell receptor beta chains given below trace back to one sample, sequenced in a study of PD-1 blockade in classical Hodgkin lymphoma. Every patient was affected by relapse after autologous stem cell transplantation, while exposure to brentuximab vedotin was not uniform. Measured with immunoSEQ multiplex PCR; TCRdb has only the in-frame clones, and not every one. The profile shows some 32,000 clones, roughly 82% of them singletons. The sample consisted of peripheral blood mononuclear cells (PBMCs), taken at baseline. The receptors derive from a human donor with classical Hodgkin lymphoma.

The V gene is TRBV7-9, the J gene TRBJ1-2; maybe TRBD1 (5 bases). V was shortened by 5 bases and J by 4 bases, with 8 bases between the two germline ends. The CDR3 loop spans 12 amino acids. Germline loops: CDR1 SEHNR, CDR2 FQNEAQ (reference sequence). DNA for the CDR3: TGTGCCAGCAGCCTCGACAGCTATGGCTACACCTTC. As protein: CASSLDSYGYTF.

The chain links TRBV5-1 to TRBJ1-1; D remains unclear. The CDR3 runs 13 residues. The V end was cut by 4 bases, the J end by 6 bases, with 13 bases between. Germline assignment: CDR1 SGHRS and CDR2 YFSETQ. CDR3 loop: CASSSSRPAEAFF. CDR3 DNA: TGCGCCAGCAGCAGCTCTCGTCCCGCTGAAGCTTTCTTT.

The V and J genes are TRBV9 and TRBJ1-1; maybe TRBD1 (6 bases). The CDR3 is made up of 15 amino acids. The V and J ends lost 4 bases and 0 bases respectively, with 13 bases between them. Per germline, CDR1 SGDLS and CDR2 YYNGEE. DNA of the CDR3: TGTGCCAGCAGCTATAGGACAGACATGAACACTGAAGCTTTCTTT. Its protein is CASSYRTDMNTEAFF.

V and J are TRBV6-6 and TRBJ1-5, with D hard to call. The CDR3 has 15 amino acids. With 2 bases removed from V and 5 bases from J, the gap between germline ends came to 13 bases. Germline V gene lookup returns CDR1 MNHNY and CDR2 SVGAGI (reference sequence). CDR3 region: CASSYPGEGDQPQHF. Here the CDR3 DNA reads TGTGCCAGCAGTTACCCTGGGGAGGGAGATCAGCCCCAGCATTTT.

J is TRBJ2-7 and V is TRBV28, with 8 nucleotides matching TRBD1. Per germline, CDR1 MDHEN and CDR2 SYDVKM. Trimming removed 1 base from V and 9 bases from J; junction bases left unmatched: 11. The CDR3 runs 15 residues. The CDR3 DNA reads TGTGCCAGCAGTTTATTTGGACAGGGTACTCTAGGGCAGTACTTC. This codes for CASSLFGQGTLGQYF.

The chain couples TRBV10-3 to TRBJ1-2; D gene ambiguous. The V gene's germline CDR1 is ENHRY and CDR2 SYGVKD. The CDR3 is made up of 11 amino acids. With 0 bases removed from V and 8 bases from J, the gap between germline ends came to 4 bases. The CDR3 nucleotides read TGTGCCATCAGTGAGTCCCACGGCTACACCTTC. Encoded protein: CAISESHGYTF.

The chain joins TRBV27 to TRBJ2-5; D call uncertain. This CDR3 is 16 amino acids long. The V gene lost 2 bases and the J gene lost 0 bases, with 13 bases spanning the gap. Germline V lookup: CDR1 MNHEY, CDR2 SMNVEV (reference sequence). CDR3 protein: CASSLGLSTYQETQYF. The CDR3 DNA reads as TGTGCCAGCAGTTTAGGCTTAAGCACGTACCAAGAGACCCAGTACTTC.

The CDR3 loop reads CASSYQNLNTEAFF. The CDR3 DNA reads TGTGCCAGCAGTTACCAGAACTTGAACACTGAAGCTTTCTTT. V and J are TRBV6-5 and TRBJ1-1; D is unresolved. This CDR3 spans 14 amino acids. Trimming removed 2 bases at V and 0 bases at J, with 7 bases between. The germline gives CDR1 MNHEY, CDR2 SVGAGI.

The CDR3 DNA follows: TGCGCCAGCAGCCAACAGGATAAGGCCTACGAGCAGTACTTC. Amino acid sequence: CASSQQDKAYEQYF. This chain uses TRBV4-1 with TRBJ2-7, with D hard to call. Trimming removed 2 bases from V and 2 bases from J, with 10 bases in between. CDR3 length equals 14 residues. Germline assignment: CDR1 MGHRA and CDR2 YSYEKL.

This clone was seen just once. The junction departs from the called germline gene at one end, perhaps through a read error. This chain joins TRBV7-2 and TRBJ2-7; D may be TRBD2 (6 bases). Germline CDR1 reads SGHTA; CDR2 reads FQGNSA. This CDR3 has 17 residues. The CDR3: CVSSLRRRGTSPYEQYF. The CDR3 region has the DNA TGTGTCAGCAGCTTAAGGAGGCGCGGGACTTCCCCCTACGAGCAGTACTTC.

As for this clone: Other DNA variants within this sample encode the same CDR3. The chain combines TRBV4-3 with TRBJ2-7; D ambiguous. The CDR3 is 15 amino acids. The germline gives CDR1 LGHNA, CDR2 YSLEER. With 0 bases removed from V and 4 bases from J, the gap between germline ends came to 13 bases. The CDR3 sequence is CASSQDWANSYEQYF. The CDR3 nucleotides read TGCGCCAGCAGCCAAGATTGGGCCAACTCTTACGAGCAGTACTTC.

In this sample, this clone turned up once. This chain uses TRBV4-1 with TRBJ2-3; 9 bases line up with TRBD1. CDR1 and CDR2 (germline): MGHRA, YSYEKL. The CDR3 runs 16 residues. V lost 0 bases to trimming and J lost 2 bases; unmatched junction nucleotides: 3. CDR3 sequence (DNA): TGCGCCAGCAGCCAAGATTGGACAGGGGCCACAGATACGCAGTATTTT. As protein: CASSQDWTGATDTQYF.

V usage is TRBV9 and J usage is TRBJ2-7; D gene unclear. This CDR3 spans 14 amino acids. Germline V lookup: CDR1 SGDLS, CDR2 YYNGEE. Trimming took off 0 bases at V and 5 bases at J, with 12 bases between the two ends. The chain's CDR3 is CASSVEAYPDEQYF. DNA of the CDR3: TGTGCCAGCAGCGTAGAAGCCTACCCCGACGAGCAGTACTTC.

The chain couples TRBV10-3 to TRBJ1-5; tentatively, D is TRBD1 (5 bases). From germline, CDR1 is ENHRY and CDR2 SYGVKD. The CDR3 is 15 amino acids. Between the trimmed V and J ends, which lost 3 bases and 3 bases, there was a span of 12 bases. CDR3 nucleotides: TGTGCCATCAGTGAATATACAGGCCCCAATCAGCCCCAGCATTTT. Residues: CAISEYTGPNQPQHF.

This chain connects TRBV6-1 to TRBJ2-1; maybe TRBD1 (6 bases). This CDR3 comprises 15 residues. CDR1 and CDR2 (germline): MNHNS, SASEGT. Trimming took 6 bases from V and 0 from J, leaving 12 bases between them. The DNA for the CDR3 is TGTGCCAGCAGGACCAGGGGCAACTCCTACAATGAGCAGTTCTTC. This translates into CASRTRGNSYNEQFF.

The rearrangement uses TRBV4-2 and TRBJ2-6; 12 bases match TRBD1. After removal of 1 base from V and 1 base from J, the junction contained 5 bases not matched to a gene. Germline-derived CDR1 and CDR2 are LGHNA and YNFKEQ. This CDR3 comprises 19 residues. The CDR3 DNA follows: TGTGCCAGCAGCCAAGTAGCGGGACAGGGGGCGTCTGGGGCCAACGTCCTGACTTTC. Protein sequence: CASSQVAGQGASGANVLTF.

This sequence joins TRBV29-1 and TRBJ2-3; possibly TRBD1 for D (5 bases). Germline lookup yields CDR1 SQVTM and CDR2 ANQGSEA. This CDR3 comprises 15 residues. Trimming removed 5 bases from V and 1 base from J, with 16 bases in between. CDR3 DNA: TGCAGCGTTCGGGTCCCAGGGCCCGGCACAGATACGCAGTATTTT. Its translation: CSVRVPGPGTDTQYF.

This chain connects TRBV6-5 to TRBJ1-2, with 11 bases identical to TRBD1. J was trimmed by 6 bases and V by 1 base; bases with no gene match: 4. Germline V CDR1 and CDR2: MNHEY, SVGAGI. The CDR3 runs to 15 residues. CDR3 sequence reads: CASSYFGQGADGYTF. DNA for the CDR3: TGTGCCAGCAGTTACTTCGGACAGGGGGCTGATGGCTACACCTTC.

This chain uses TRBV27 with TRBJ1-1, with 9 nucleotides matching TRBD1. V lost 5 bases and J lost 4; bases outside the gene matches: 8. CDR1 is MNHEY, CDR2 SMNVEV, per germline (reference sequence). This CDR3 spans 15 amino acids. This chain's CDR3 is CASSLQGARGTEAFF. CDR3 DNA: TGTGCCAGCAGTCTACAGGGGGCGCGGGGCACTGAAGCTTTCTTT.

Concerning this clone itself: Other DNA sequences from this sample encode an identical CDR3 as well. The chain links TRBV6-1 to TRBJ1-1; a possible D gene is TRBD1 (5 bases). The ends were cut back, 4 bases at V and 8 bases at J, with 14 bases in the middle. Germline V CDR1 and CDR2: MNHNS, SASEGT. The CDR3 is made up of 13 amino acids. The CDR3 reads CASSADQGLEAFF. CDR3 in DNA: TGTGCCAGCAGTGCGGACCAGGGTCTAGAAGCTTTCTTT.

The chain combines TRBV7-9 with TRBJ1-2, with 8 bases matching TRBD1. Germline values: CDR1 SEHNR, CDR2 FQNEAQ (reference sequence). Trimming at V came to 7 bases and at J to 8 bases, leaving 3 bases not matched to a gene. The CDR3 extends over 11 amino acids. The CDR3 reads CASTTGEGYTF. The DNA of the CDR3 is TGTGCCAGCACGACAGGGGAAGGCTACACCTTC.

The chain links TRBV11-3 to TRBJ1-1; D remains unclear. Germline V lookup: CDR1 SGHNT, CDR2 YENEEA. Trimming removed 6 bases from V and 6 bases from J, with 11 bases in between. This CDR3 comprises 12 residues. In nucleotides, the CDR3 is TGTGCCAGCAGTTTCACAGTTGCTGAAGCTTTCTTT. Protein: CASSFTVAEAFF.

This chain joins TRBV7-3 and TRBJ2-3, with TRBD2 identical over 9 bases. V dropped 2 bases and J dropped 0; count of bases not matched to a gene: 3. The CDR3 covers 16 residues. Germline-derived CDR1 and CDR2 are SGHTA and FQGTGA. CDR3 nucleotides: TGTGCCAGCAGCTTATTCCTAGCGGGGAGCACAGATACGCAGTATTTT. Translating it yields CASSLFLAGSTDTQYF. Complete variable domain (other parts from reference TRBV7-3 and TRBJ2-3): GAGVSQTPSNKVTEKGKYVELRCDPISGHTALYWYRQSLGQGPEFLIYFQGTGAADDSGLPNDRFFAVRPEGSVSTLKIQRTERGDSAVYLCASSLFLAGSTDTQYFGPGTRLTVL.